This T cell receptor (beta chain) emerged from a study of T cells in Graves' hyperthyroidism and ophthalmopathy. Findings and caveats of the study: Model predictions of ophthalmopathy came a median around 6.5 months before onset.

This clonotype was counted ten times or more. Its antigen remains unidentified. Uncontrolled infection, other autoimmune disease, pregnancy and lactation each barred patients from inclusion. The PBMCs had their origin in 10 ml of fresh peripheral blood. The germline V and J ends were trimmed by 10 bases and 7 bases, with 14 bases remaining between them. This CDR3 region has 11 residues. CDR1 and CDR2 (germline): MDHEN, SYDVKM. There were TCR beta CDR3 regions amplified from RNA transcripts. First-round RT-PCR with HTBI primers amplified the TCR CDR3 region. A single record per CDR3 protein comes from TCRdb applying MiXCR to the multiplex PCR reads. The sample shows about 720,000 distinct CDR3 sequences, about 15% of them seen only once.

The sample consisted of blood. This clonotype was obtained from a man aged 18-30 years with Graves' hyperthyroidism. This chain uses TRBV28 with TRBJ2-7; TRBD1 might be the D (6 bases). For the CDR3, the DNA is TGTGCCACTCGGGACACCTCTGAGCAGTACTTC. This encodes CATRDTSEQYF.